The 10 T cell receptor beta chains given below trace back to one sample, sequenced in a study of T cell clonality in common variable immunodeficiency. Antigens of these TCRs are unknown. Assay used: immunoSEQ multiplex PCR; TCRdb lists only in-frame clones, some missing. The sample has about 20,000 clones, none seen only once. The study, taken as a whole, reports: Fewer deletions and N-nucleotide insertions were reportedly seen in common variable immunodeficiency TCR beta sequences.

Sequenced material: peripheral blood mononuclear cells. The receptors here all came from a human donor with common variable immunodeficiency.

This clone was seen only a few times. The observed sequence ends 3 residues before the CDR3 terminus, with the missing tail filled in from the germline J gene. V usage is TRBV6-1 and J usage is TRBJ2-3; D unresolved. CDR1 and CDR2 (germline): MNHNS, SASEGT. V dropped 4 bases and J dropped 1 base, with 9 bases sitting between them. The CDR3 consists of 14 residues. Incomplete CDR3 DNA: TGTGCCAGCAGTGTTTTCAGCGGCACAGATACG. As protein: CASSVFSGTDT. The full CDR3 protein reads CASSVFSGTDTQYF.

With respect to this clone: From the germline J gene comes the end of the CDR3, since the read stops 3 residues before it. V usage is TRBV5-5 and J usage is TRBJ2-1, with TRBD2 matching 7 bases. The CDR3 loop spans 15 amino acids. Germline trimming cut 2 bases from V and 2 bases from J; bases unmatched to any gene: 4. Germline loops: CDR1 SGHKS, CDR2 YYEKEE (reference sequence). Partial CDR3 DNA: TGTGCCAGCAGCTTCGGGCTAGCGGCCTACAATGAG. Its translation: CASSFGLAAYNE. From start to end, the CDR3 is CASSFGLAAYNEQFF. Full variable domain (outside the CDR3, taken from reference TRBV5-5 and TRBJ2-1): DAGVTQSPTHLIKTRGQQVTLRCSPISGHKSVSWYQQVLGQGPQFIFQYYEKEERGRGNFPDRFSARQFPNYSSELNVNALLLGDSALYLCASSFGLAAYNEQFFGPGTRLTVL.

This clone has a count of ten or more. The read terminates 3 residues before the CDR3 end, so the remaining end is supplied by the germline J gene. The rearrangement uses TRBV20-1 and TRBJ2-3; D possibly corresponds to TRBD2 (5 bases). This CDR3 is 13 amino acids long. Germline lookup yields CDR1 DFQATT and CDR2 SNEGSKA (reference sequence). The CDR3 bases that were read are TGCAGTGCTAGACCTCCCTCACTAGTTGCG. This codes for CSARPPSLVA. In full, the CDR3 is CSARPPSLVAQYF.

This clone ranks as medium-sized. The read gets to within 3 residues of the CDR3 end, and the germline J gene fills in the rest. V gene TRBV7-8 combines with J gene TRBJ2-1; perhaps TRBD2 as D (5 bases). V was shortened by 5 bases and J by 5 bases, with 13 bases between the two germline ends. Germline V CDR1 and CDR2: SGHVS, FQNEAQ. The CDR3 extends over 14 amino acids. The chain's CDR3 is CASSPERTDNEQFF. The CDR3 bases that were read are TGTGCCAGCAGCCCGGAGCGGACTGACAATGAG.

The table lists this clone with many counts. Read sequence stops 3 residues before the CDR3 end, and the germline J gene provides the missing end. The chain couples TRBV7-8 to TRBJ1-1; D unclear. V was pared by 5 bases and J by 0 bases, with 10 bases between. CDR1 is SGHVS and CDR2 is FQNEAQ in the germline V gene. The CDR3 has 14 amino acids. The CDR3 loop reads CASSPRHLNTEAFF. The covered CDR3 bases are TGTGCCAGCAGCCCCAGACACCTGAACACTGAA.

This clone qualifies as medium-sized (0.01 to 0.1%). The CDR3 end falls 3 residues outside the read, so it is completed with the germline J gene. This sequence joins TRBV28 and TRBJ1-4; D unresolved. The CDR3 is made up of 15 amino acids. Germline V lookup: CDR1 MDHEN, CDR2 SYDVKM. V was cut by 6 bases and J by 7 bases, with 18 bases left in between. CDR3 sequence reads: CASRPVPVLREKLFF. The DNA read from the CDR3 is TGTGCCAGCAGACCCGTTCCCGTTTTGCGTGAAAAA.

In regard to this clone: The sequenced fragment ends 3 residues before the CDR3 boundary, so the rest is inferred from the germline J gene. The chain links TRBV19 to TRBJ2-5, with 9 bases that match TRBD1. Trimming removed 3 bases from V and 5 bases from J; junction bases left unmatched: 10. CDR3 length: 16 residues. The germline V gene encodes CDR1 LNHDA and CDR2 SQIVND (reference sequence). The CDR3 reads CASSILSGTGKETQYF. Incomplete CDR3 DNA: TGTGCCAGTAGTATTCTCTCCGGGACAGGGAAGGAGACC.

This clone was seen many times. The CDR3 extends 3 residues past the end of the read, so its final part is completed from the germline J gene. The rearrangement uses TRBV18 and TRBJ2-1; 8 nucleotides align to TRBD1. V shed 5 bases and J 5 bases; nucleotides not matched to a gene: 5. The CDR3 totals 14 residues. Germline CDR1 KGHSH, CDR2 LQKENI. Incomplete CDR3 DNA: TGTGCCAGCTCAACCGGACAGGGAGACAATGAG. Translating gives CASSTGQGDNE. The full CDR3 protein reads CASSTGQGDNEQFF.

This clone was seen many times. The read halts 3 residues ahead of the CDR3 end, with the missing end drawn from the germline J gene. The chain employs TRBV5-1 and TRBJ1-5, with D maybe TRBD1 (5 bases). CDR1 SGHRS and CDR2 YFSETQ come from the germline V gene. Deletions cut 1 base from V and 7 bases from J, with 15 bases between. The CDR3 contains 15 residues. The CDR3 bases that were read are TGCGCCAGCAGCTTGTCGGGGGTGAGAGGGCAGCCC. Protein sequence: CASSLSGVRGQP. The whole CDR3 is CASSLSGVRGQPQHF. Filled out from reference TRBV5-1 and TRBJ1-5, the complete variable domain reads KAGVTQTPRYLIKTRGQQVTLSCSPISGHRSVSWYQQTPGQGLQFLFEYFSETQRNKGNFPGRFSGRQFSNSRSEMNVSTLELGDSALYLCASSLSGVRGQPQHFGDGTRLSIL.

This clone showed up just a few times. The read stops 3 residues short of the end of the CDR3; the missing end is completed from the germline J gene. The chain is built from TRBV20-1 and TRBJ2-7, with 8 bases matching TRBD2. Unmatched junction bases numbered 9, after V lost 3 bases and J lost 5 bases. Germline V gene lookup returns CDR1 DFQATT and CDR2 SNEGSKA (reference sequence). The CDR3 runs to 14 residues. CDR3 protein: CSARKAGETHEQYF. The sequenced part of the CDR3 DNA is TGCAGTGCTAGGAAAGCGGGAGAAACCCACGAG.